This entry features one T cell receptor (beta chain) sequence. Its antigen is undetermined. This sample is drawn from a study of PD-1 blockade in classical Hodgkin lymphoma. Overall study results and limits: Relative to healthy donors, newly diagnosed patients reportedly had lower baseline TCR diversity, which was reported as lower still in relapsed/refractory patients. Prior therapy or disease activity may underlie the repertoire differences, whose causes remain undefined. Unlike CD8+ TCR diversity, which did not rise significantly by C4D1, CD4+ TCR diversity did.

Germline assignment: CDR1 MNHNY and CDR2 SVGAGI (reference sequence). V lost 7 bases, J lost 0 bases, and 16 bases lay in between. The CDR3 totals 16 residues. Assay used: immunoSEQ multiplex PCR; TCRdb lists only in-frame clones, some missing. The table includes 41,000 or so clones, approximately 70% detected once. The time point denotes: cycle 4 day 1 (C4D1), after 5 to 7 weeks of nivolumab. Autologous stem cell transplantation was followed by relapse in every patient, and brentuximab vedotin exposure varied. The best responses consisted of complete response, partial response or progressive disease.

Sequences were derived from peripheral blood mononuclear cells (PBMCs), sampled before the fourth cycle of nivolumab. The sequence came from a human donor with classical Hodgkin lymphoma. This chain uses TRBV6-6 with TRBJ1-3; D may be TRBD1 (6 bases). CDR3 nucleotides: TGTGCCAGCAACAAGATCGGGACAAGCTCTGGAAACACCATATATTTT. This encodes CASNKIGTSSGNTIYF.